This T cell receptor beta chain derives from a study of blood T cell repertoires in COVID-19. Unmatched junction bases numbered 11, after V lost 1 base and J lost 9 bases. The CDR3 sequence is 16 residues long. Germline CDR1 reads MNHEY; CDR2 reads SVGAGI. The repertoire was sequenced with immunoSEQ multiplex PCR; TCRdb's copy has only in-frame clones and lacks some. The profile covers approximately 200,000 clones, with roughly 89% appearing a single time and approximately 6.2% taken by the ten largest. The sequence was obtained from a man aged 60-69 years who had recovered from COVID-19. Sequenced sample: peripheral blood. This sequence joins TRBV6-5 and TRBJ2-1; TRBD2 agrees at 8 bases. This CDR3 reads CASSYFSGASVGEQFF. CDR3 DNA: TGTGCCAGCAGTTACTTTAGCGGGGCGTCTGTTGGTGAGCAGTTCTTC.